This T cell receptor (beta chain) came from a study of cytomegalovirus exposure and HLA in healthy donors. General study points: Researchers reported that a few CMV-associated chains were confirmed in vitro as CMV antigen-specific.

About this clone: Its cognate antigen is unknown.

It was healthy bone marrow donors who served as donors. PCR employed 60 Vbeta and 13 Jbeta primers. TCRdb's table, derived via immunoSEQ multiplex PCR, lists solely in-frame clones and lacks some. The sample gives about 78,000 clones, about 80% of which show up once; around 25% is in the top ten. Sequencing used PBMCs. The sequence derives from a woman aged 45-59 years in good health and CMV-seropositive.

CDR3 in DNA: TGTGCCAGTAGAAACAGTAATGAAAAACTGTTTTTT. Amino acid sequence: CASRNSNEKLFF. V and J are TRBV19 and TRBJ1-4, with D hard to call. Trimming pared 6 bases from V and 4 bases from J, leaving 6 bases between. Germline CDR1 and CDR2: LNHDA and SQIVND (reference sequence). The CDR3 runs 12 residues.